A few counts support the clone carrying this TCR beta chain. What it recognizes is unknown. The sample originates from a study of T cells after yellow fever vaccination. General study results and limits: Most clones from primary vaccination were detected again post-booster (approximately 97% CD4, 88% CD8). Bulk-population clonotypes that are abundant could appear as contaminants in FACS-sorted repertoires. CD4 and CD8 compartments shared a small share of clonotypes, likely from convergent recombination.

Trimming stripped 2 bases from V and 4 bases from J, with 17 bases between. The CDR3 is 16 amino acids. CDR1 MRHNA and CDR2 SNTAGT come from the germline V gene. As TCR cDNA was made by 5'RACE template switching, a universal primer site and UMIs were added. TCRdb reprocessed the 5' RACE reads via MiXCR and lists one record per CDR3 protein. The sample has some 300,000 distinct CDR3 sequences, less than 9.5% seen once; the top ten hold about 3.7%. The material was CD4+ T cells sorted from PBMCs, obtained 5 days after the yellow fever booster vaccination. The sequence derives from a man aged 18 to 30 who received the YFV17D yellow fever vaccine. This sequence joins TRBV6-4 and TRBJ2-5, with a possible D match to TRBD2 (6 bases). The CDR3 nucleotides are TGTGCCAGCAGTGACCGTCCGGGGGAGTGGGGAGAGACCCAGTACTTC. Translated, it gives CASSDRPGEWGETQYF.